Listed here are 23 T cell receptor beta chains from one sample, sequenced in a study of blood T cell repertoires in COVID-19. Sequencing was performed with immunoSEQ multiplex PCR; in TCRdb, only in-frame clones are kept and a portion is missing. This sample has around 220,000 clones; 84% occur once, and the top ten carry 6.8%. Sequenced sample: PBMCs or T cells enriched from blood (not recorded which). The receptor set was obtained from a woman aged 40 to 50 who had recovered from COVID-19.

The CDR3 DNA is TGTGCCAGTAGTCCCGACAGGGCCGACAGTCAGCCCCAGCATTTT. It translates to CASSPDRADSQPQHF. This chain connects TRBV19 to TRBJ1-5; 7 positions match TRBD1. CDR1 LNHDA and CDR2 SQIVND come from the germline V gene (reference sequence). CDR3 length: 15 residues. V shed 5 bases and J 6 bases; nucleotides not matched to a gene: 10.

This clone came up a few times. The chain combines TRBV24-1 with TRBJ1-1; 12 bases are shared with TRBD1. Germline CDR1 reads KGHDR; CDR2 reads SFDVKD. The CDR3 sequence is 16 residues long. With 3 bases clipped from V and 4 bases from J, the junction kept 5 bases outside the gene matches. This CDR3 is CATSDGTGGAFTEAFF. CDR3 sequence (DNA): TGTGCCACCAGTGATGGGACAGGGGGCGCGTTCACTGAAGCTTTCTTT.

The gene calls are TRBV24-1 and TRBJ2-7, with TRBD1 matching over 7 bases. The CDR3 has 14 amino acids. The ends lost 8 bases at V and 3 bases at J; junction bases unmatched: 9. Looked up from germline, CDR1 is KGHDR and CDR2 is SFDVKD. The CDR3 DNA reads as TGTGCCACCAAGGGGGCCCGACAGAGCTACGAGCAGTACGTC. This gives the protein CATKGARQSYEQYV.

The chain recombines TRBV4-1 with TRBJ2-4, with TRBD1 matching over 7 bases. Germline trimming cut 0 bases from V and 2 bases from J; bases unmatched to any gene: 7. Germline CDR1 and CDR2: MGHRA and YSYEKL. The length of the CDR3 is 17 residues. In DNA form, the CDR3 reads TGCGCCAGCAGCCAAGAAGGACAGGTCTCATCCAAAAACATTCAGTACTTC. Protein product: CASSQEGQVSSKNIQYF.

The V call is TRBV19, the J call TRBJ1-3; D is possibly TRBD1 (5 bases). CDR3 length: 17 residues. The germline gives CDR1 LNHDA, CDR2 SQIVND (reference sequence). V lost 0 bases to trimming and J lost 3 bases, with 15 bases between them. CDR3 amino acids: CASSIESRASRGNTIYF. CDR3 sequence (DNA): TGTGCCAGTAGTATAGAATCCAGGGCCTCGCGTGGAAACACCATATATTTT.

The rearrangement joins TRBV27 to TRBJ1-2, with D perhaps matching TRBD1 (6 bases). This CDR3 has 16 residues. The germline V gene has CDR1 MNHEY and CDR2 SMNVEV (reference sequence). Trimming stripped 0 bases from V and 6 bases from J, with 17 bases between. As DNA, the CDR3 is TGTGCCAGCAGTTTATCGACGGGGGGGCACATACATGGCTACACCTTC. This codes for CASSLSTGGHIHGYTF.

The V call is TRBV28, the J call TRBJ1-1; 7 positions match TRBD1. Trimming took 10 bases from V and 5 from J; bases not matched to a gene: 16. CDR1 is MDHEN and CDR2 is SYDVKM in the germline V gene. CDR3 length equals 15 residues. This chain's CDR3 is CATRQGALGGTEAFF. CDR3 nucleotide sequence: TGTGCCACTCGACAGGGAGCTTTAGGGGGGACTGAAGCTTTCTTT.

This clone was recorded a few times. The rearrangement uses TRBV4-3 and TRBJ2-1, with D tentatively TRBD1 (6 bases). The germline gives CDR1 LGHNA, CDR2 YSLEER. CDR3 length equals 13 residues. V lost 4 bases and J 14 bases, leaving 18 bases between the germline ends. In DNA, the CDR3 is TGCGCCAGCAGCCCCTTCAGGGGAAGGGGTAAGTTCTTC. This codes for CASSPFRGRGKFF.

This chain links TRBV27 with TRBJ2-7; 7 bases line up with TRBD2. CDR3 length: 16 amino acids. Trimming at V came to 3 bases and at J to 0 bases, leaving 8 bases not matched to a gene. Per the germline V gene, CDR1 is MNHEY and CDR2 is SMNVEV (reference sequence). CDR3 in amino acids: CASSFPQREPSYEQYF. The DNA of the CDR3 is TGTGCCAGCAGTTTTCCCCAGCGGGAACCCTCCTACGAGCAGTACTTC.

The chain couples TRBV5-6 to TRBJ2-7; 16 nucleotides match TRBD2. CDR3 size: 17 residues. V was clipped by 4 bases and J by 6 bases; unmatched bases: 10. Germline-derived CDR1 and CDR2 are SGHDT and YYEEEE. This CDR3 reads CASSDQMGTSGRGEQYV. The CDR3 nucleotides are TGTGCCAGCAGCGACCAGATGGGGACTAGCGGGAGGGGCGAGCAGTACGTC.

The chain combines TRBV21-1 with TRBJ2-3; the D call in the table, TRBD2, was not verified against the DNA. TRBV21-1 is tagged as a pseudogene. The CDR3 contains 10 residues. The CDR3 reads CTDYTDTQYF. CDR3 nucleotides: TGTACGGACTACACAGATACGCAGTATTTT.

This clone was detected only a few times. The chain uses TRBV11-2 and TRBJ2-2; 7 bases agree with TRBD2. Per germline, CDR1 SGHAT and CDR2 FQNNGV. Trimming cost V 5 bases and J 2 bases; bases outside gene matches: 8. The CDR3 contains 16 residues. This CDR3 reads CASSLLPSGNTGELFF. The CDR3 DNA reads TGTGCCAGCAGCCTACTGCCTAGCGGCAACACCGGGGAGCTGTTTTTT.

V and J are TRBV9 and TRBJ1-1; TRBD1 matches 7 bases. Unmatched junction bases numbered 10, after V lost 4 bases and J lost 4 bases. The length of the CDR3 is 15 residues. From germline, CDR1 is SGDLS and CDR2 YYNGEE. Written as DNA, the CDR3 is TGTGCCAGCAGCTCCACAGGGGATGGTGTCACTGAAGCTTTCTTT. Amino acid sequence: CASSSTGDGVTEAFF.

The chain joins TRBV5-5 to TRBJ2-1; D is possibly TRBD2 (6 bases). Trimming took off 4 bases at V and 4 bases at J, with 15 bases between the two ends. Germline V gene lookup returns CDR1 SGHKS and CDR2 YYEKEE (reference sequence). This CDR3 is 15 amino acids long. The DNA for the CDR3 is TGTGCCAGCAGCGCTACTTTGACTAGTTACAATGAGCAGTTCTTC. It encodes CASSATLTSYNEQFF.

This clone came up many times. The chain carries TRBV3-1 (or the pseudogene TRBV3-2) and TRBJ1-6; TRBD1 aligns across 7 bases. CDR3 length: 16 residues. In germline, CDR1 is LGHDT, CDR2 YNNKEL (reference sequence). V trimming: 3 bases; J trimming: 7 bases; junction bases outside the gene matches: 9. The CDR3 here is CASSQIQGMLNSPLHF. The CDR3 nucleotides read TGTGCCAGCAGCCAGATACAGGGGATGCTCAATTCACCCCTCCACTTT.

This CDR3 reads CASSSTGGGEQYF. The CDR3 bases are TGTGCCAGCAGTTCGACAGGGGGCGGCGAGCAGTACTTC. The chain combines TRBV27 with TRBJ2-7; 10 nucleotides agree with TRBD1. CDR1 is MNHEY and CDR2 is SMNVEV in the germline V gene (reference sequence). The J segment lost 6 bases and the V segment lost 4 bases, leaving 3 bases of the junction unmatched. CDR3 length: 13 residues.

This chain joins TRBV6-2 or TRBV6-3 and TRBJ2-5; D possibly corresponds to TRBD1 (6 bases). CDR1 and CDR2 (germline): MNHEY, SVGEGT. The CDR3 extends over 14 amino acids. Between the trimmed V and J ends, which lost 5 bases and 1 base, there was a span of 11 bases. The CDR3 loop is CASSGWDTQETQYF. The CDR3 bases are TGTGCCAGCAGTGGCTGGGACACCCAAGAGACCCAGTACTTC.

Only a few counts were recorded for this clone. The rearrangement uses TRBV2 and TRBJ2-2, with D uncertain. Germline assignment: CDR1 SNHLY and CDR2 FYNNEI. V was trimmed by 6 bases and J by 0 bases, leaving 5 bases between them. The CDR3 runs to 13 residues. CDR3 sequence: CASSGANTGELFF. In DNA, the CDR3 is TGTGCCAGCAGCGGAGCGAACACCGGGGAGCTGTTTTTT.

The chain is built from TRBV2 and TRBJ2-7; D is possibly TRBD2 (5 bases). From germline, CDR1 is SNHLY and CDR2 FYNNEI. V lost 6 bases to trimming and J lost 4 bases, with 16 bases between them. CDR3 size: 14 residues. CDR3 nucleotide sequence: TGTGCCAGCAGCGGTGGACTGCGGACTTACGAGCAGTACGTC. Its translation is CASSGGLRTYEQYV.

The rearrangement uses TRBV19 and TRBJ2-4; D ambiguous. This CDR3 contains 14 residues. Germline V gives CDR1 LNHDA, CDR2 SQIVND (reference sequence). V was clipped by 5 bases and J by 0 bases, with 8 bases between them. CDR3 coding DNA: TGTGCCAGTAGTTCAAATGTAGCCAAAAACATTCAGTACTTC. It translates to CASSSNVAKNIQYF.

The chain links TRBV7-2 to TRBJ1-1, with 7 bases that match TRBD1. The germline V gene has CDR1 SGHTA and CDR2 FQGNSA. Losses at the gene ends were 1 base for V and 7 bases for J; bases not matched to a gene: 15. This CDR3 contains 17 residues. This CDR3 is CASSLGGAGTVALEAFF. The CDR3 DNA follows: TGTGCCAGCAGCTTAGGGGGGGCTGGGACAGTGGCCCTTGAAGCTTTCTTT.

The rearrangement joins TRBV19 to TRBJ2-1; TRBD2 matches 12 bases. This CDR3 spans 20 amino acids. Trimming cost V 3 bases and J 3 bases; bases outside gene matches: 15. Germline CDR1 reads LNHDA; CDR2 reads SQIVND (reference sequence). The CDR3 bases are TGTGCCAGTAGTATCCTCATTCTAGCGGGAGGGCCGATTGGCTACAATGAGCAGTTCTTC. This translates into CASSILILAGGPIGYNEQFF.

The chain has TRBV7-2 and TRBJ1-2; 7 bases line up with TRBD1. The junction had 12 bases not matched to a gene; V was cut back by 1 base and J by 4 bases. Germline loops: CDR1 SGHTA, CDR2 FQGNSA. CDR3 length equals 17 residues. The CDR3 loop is CASSLDGLTGQSYGYTF. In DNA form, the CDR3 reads TGTGCCAGCAGCTTAGACGGGTTGACGGGACAGAGCTATGGCTACACCTTC.